This T cell receptor (beta chain) was identified in a study of blood T cell repertoires in COVID-19. Looking at the study overall: Material from acute and convalescent COVID-19 was sourced from the United States, Italy and Spain.

V lost 5 bases and J lost 5; bases outside the gene matches: 7. Germline V CDR1 and CDR2: SGHVS, FNYEAQ. This CDR3 is built from 15 residues. Assay used: immunoSEQ multiplex PCR; TCRdb lists only in-frame clones, some missing. This sample has about 200,000 clones, with 83% found just once. The clonotype was recovered from a woman aged 50 to 65 who had been exposed to COVID-19. The sample taken for sequencing was PBMCs or T cells enriched from blood (not recorded which). The rearrangement joins TRBV7-6 to TRBJ2-2, with 8 bases matching TRBD2. CDR3 coding DNA: TGTGCCAGCAGCCTAGGGGCGGGGGGAACCGGGGAGCTGTTTTTT. It is translated as CASSLGAGGTGELFF.